This record concerns one T cell receptor (beta chain) sequence. What it recognizes is unknown. Trimming cost V 2 bases and J 10 bases; bases outside gene matches: 5. The CDR3 is 14 amino acids. The V gene's germline CDR1 is MNHNS and CDR2 SASEGT. The sample originates from a study of T cell responses to AZD1222 COVID-19 vaccine. Study findings and constraints: Donors were chiefly white British, with a greater number of females, and clonal diversity was perhaps underestimated.

Using immunoSEQ multiplex PCR, the repertoire was profiled, and TCRdb retains in-frame clones only, with some absent. The table has approximately 120,000 clones, approximately 88% seen once; the top ten hold 4.5% to 7%. Specimen: peripheral blood, collected 28 days after the second AZD1222 dose. The chain uses TRBV6-1 and TRBJ1-4, with 9 positions matching TRBD1. This clonotype originated in an adult who received the AZD1222 COVID-19 vaccine. The CDR3 nucleotides read TGTGCCAGCAGTGAAACAGGGGGCATTGGAAAACTGTTTTTT. It codes for CASSETGGIGKLFF.